The 15 T cell receptor beta chains below come from one sample, sequenced in a study of T cells after yellow fever vaccination. TCRdb processed the 5' RACE reads anew with MiXCR; each CDR3 protein has one entry. The sample contains just under 600,000 distinct CDR3 sequences, 13% of which appear only once. The source was PBMCs, collected on the day of the yellow fever booster vaccination. The source is a man younger than 45 who received the YFV17D yellow fever vaccine.

This clonotype was detected only a few times. This chain uses TRBV20-1 with TRBJ2-1, with D possibly being TRBD1 (6 bases). The CDR3 loop spans 15 amino acids. Germline values: CDR1 DFQATT, CDR2 SNEGSKA (reference sequence). Trimming stripped 3 bases from V and 0 bases from J, with 12 bases between. The DNA of the CDR3 is TGCAGTGCTAGGGGTCAGGGGAGCTCCTACAATGAGCAGTTCTTC. This encodes CSARGQGSSYNEQFF.

This chain links TRBV14 with TRBJ2-1; 10 bases fit TRBD2. With V trimmed by 0 bases and J by 6 bases, 5 bases remained unmatched. The CDR3 is 16 amino acids. Per germline, CDR1 SGHDN and CDR2 FVKESK. The CDR3 sequence is CASSQDSSGSINEQFF. The CDR3 DNA sequence: TGTGCCAGCAGCCAAGATTCTAGCGGGAGTATCAATGAGCAGTTCTTC.

Only a few counts were recorded for this clonotype. The chain links TRBV20-1 to TRBJ2-1, with 11 bases matching TRBD2. The V segment lost 0 bases and the J segment 8 bases; nucleotides outside the gene matches: 12. The CDR3 is 17 amino acids. Germline V lookup: CDR1 DFQATT, CDR2 SNEGSKA (reference sequence). DNA of the CDR3: TGCAGTGCTAGAGATCGGGCACTAGCGGGAGTACTCGATGAGCAGTTCTTC. Translating gives CSARDRALAGVLDEQFF.

This clonotype was counted between two and nine times. V gene TRBV20-1 combines with J gene TRBJ2-1, with TRBD2 matching over 11 bases. The CDR3 spans 16 residues. V lost 0 bases and J lost 9; bases outside the gene matches: 10. Germline lookup yields CDR1 DFQATT and CDR2 SNEGSKA (reference sequence). The CDR3 sequence: CSAREWTSGLQAEQFF. The CDR3 bases are TGCAGTGCTAGAGAGTGGACTAGCGGGCTACAGGCTGAGCAGTTCTTC.

This clonotype was seen ten or more times. The genes are TRBV24-1 and TRBJ2-1; the D gene is possibly TRBD2 (6 bases). The CDR3 covers 13 residues. Germline loops: CDR1 KGHDR, CDR2 SFDVKD. Trimming removed 2 bases from V and 8 bases from J, with 9 bases in between. The CDR3 DNA reads TGTGCCACCAGTGATTGGAGGGGCGATGAGCAGTTCTTC. It specifies CATSDWRGDEQFF.

This clonotype has at least ten counts. J is TRBJ2-3 and V is TRBV5-1; 7 bases align to TRBD2. CDR1 SGHRS and CDR2 YFSETQ come from the germline V gene. V shed 3 bases, J shed 8 bases, and the junction held 12 bases outside the gene matches. The CDR3 has 15 residues. The CDR3 DNA reads as TGCGCCAGCAGCTCTGCGGGAGAGGGGTTGGGTACGCAGTATTTT. Its protein is CASSSAGEGLGTQYF.

This chain uses TRBV7-9 with TRBJ1-4, with TRBD1 identical over 8 bases. Trimming cost V 5 bases and J 8 bases; bases outside gene matches: 10. The CDR3 is 15 residues long. CDR1 is SEHNR, CDR2 FQNEAQ, per germline (reference sequence). CDR3 sequence: CASSPAGTGLEKLFF. CDR3 DNA sequence: TGTGCCAGCAGCCCGGCCGGGACAGGTCTCGAAAAACTGTTTTTT.

This clonotype was detected many times. This sequence joins TRBV23-1 and TRBJ2-1; D is possibly TRBD2 (5 bases). TRBV23-1 counts as an open reading frame of uncertain function. Trimming cost V 2 bases and J 0 bases, with 8 bases left between them. The CDR3 length is 15 residues. CDR3 residues: CASSQRGNSYNEQFF. The CDR3 DNA follows: TGCGCCAGCAGTCAACGGGGAAACTCCTACAATGAGCAGTTCTTC.

This clonotype was observed a few times. The chain recombines TRBV20-1 with TRBJ2-3; D is tentatively TRBD1 or TRBD2 (6 bases each). This CDR3 is 18 amino acids long. V was trimmed by 2 bases and J by 7 bases, leaving 28 bases between them. Per the germline V gene, CDR1 is DFQATT and CDR2 is SNEGSKA (reference sequence). CDR3 residues: CSARQGPLATPRTYTQYF. The CDR3 region has the DNA TGCAGTGCTAGACAGGGGCCTCTAGCGACGCCCCGCACGTATACGCAGTATTTT.

The chain recombines TRBV6-1 with TRBJ2-7; tentative D call: TRBD1 (5 bases). Germline loops: CDR1 MNHNS, CDR2 SASEGT. Between the trimmed V and J ends, which lost 6 bases and 7 bases, there was a span of 13 bases. The CDR3 length is 12 residues. The CDR3 coding sequence is TGTGCCAGCAGGGACACCCGTGGGGAGCAGTACTTC. Its translation is CASRDTRGEQYF.

The chain uses TRBV18 and TRBJ2-7; TRBD2 is a possible D gene (5 bases). Germline assignment: CDR1 KGHSH and CDR2 LQKENI. The CDR3 consists of 12 residues. Deletions cut 3 bases from V and 12 bases from J, with 15 bases between. The CDR3 coding sequence is TGTGCCAGCTCACCCCTCGGGGAAAACCCGTACTTC. Residues: CASSPLGENPYF.

The gene calls are TRBV6-4 and TRBJ2-7; the match to TRBD1 covers 8 bases. Germline V gives CDR1 MRHNA, CDR2 SNTAGT. The CDR3 is 15 residues long. V shed 5 bases, J shed 2 bases, and the junction held 8 bases outside the gene matches. DNA of the CDR3: TGTGCCAGCAGTTCCGGGACAGGATATCCCTACGAGCAGTACTTC. Protein product: CASSSGTGYPYEQYF.

The chain recombines TRBV7-8 with TRBJ2-7, with 9 bases identical to TRBD1. The CDR3 covers 14 residues. The V and J ends lost 4 bases and 5 bases, in that order; junction bases with no gene match: 6. Germline-derived CDR1 and CDR2 are SGHVS and FQNEAQ. This CDR3 is CASSSQGALNEQYF. The CDR3, as DNA: TGTGCCAGCAGCTCACAGGGGGCGCTGAACGAGCAGTACTTC. The whole variable domain, filled in from reference TRBV7-8 and TRBJ2-7, reads GAGVSQSPRYKVAKRGQDVALRCDPISGHVSLFWYQQALGQGPEFLTYFQNEAQLDKSGLPSDRFFAERPEGSVSTLKIQRTQQEDSAVYLCASSSQGALNEQYFGPGTRLTVT.

For this clonotype: A read error may produce the germline difference seen at one junction end. The chain uses TRBV6-5 and TRBJ1-3, with 9 bases that match TRBD1. This CDR3 contains 16 residues. The germline V gene encodes CDR1 MNHEY and CDR2 SVGAGI. CDR3 amino acids: CASSFEGQGGRNSIYF. CDR3 nucleotide sequence: TGTGCCAGCAGTTTCGAGGGACAGGGAGGAAGAAACTCCATATATTTT.

This chain uses TRBV9 with TRBJ2-3; no firm D call. Germline lookup yields CDR1 SGDLS and CDR2 YYNGEE. The CDR3 covers 13 residues. With 6 bases removed from V and 2 bases from J, the gap between germline ends came to 10 bases. The CDR3 DNA sequence: TGTGCCAGCACGGGTGGAGACACAGATACGCAGTATTTT. Translation: CASTGGDTDTQYF.